This TCR beta chain was obtained from a study of T cells in Graves' hyperthyroidism and ophthalmopathy. The study defined stable Graves' hyperthyroidism as no ophthalmopathy progression within 18 months. Trimming cost V 3 bases and J 4 bases, with 14 bases left between them. The CDR3 is 15 amino acids. CDR1 SGDLS and CDR2 YYNGEE come from the germline V gene. The investigators amplified TCR beta CDR3 regions from RNA transcripts. Researchers ran a first-round RT-PCR on the TCR CDR3 using the HTBI primer set. TCRdb reprocessed the multiplex PCR reads via MiXCR and lists one record per CDR3 protein. The sample yields about 720,000 distinct CDR3 sequences, about a sixth seen once.

Sequencing input: blood. This clonotype originated in a young man with Graves' hyperthyroidism. This chain joins TRBV9 and TRBJ2-1; TRBD2 is a possible D gene (7 bases). The CDR3 is CASSGGGLSYNEQFF. The CDR3 nucleotides read TGTGCCAGCAGCGGGGGGGGCCTGAGTTACAATGAGCAGTTCTTC.